The entry that follows covers one T cell receptor beta chain sequence. Its cognate antigen is unknown. The data were obtained in a study of metastatic and nonmetastatic thyroid tumors. About the study: Where malignant and benign thyroid patients were concerned, repertoires were compared across blood and tumor or nodule tissue.

Prior to thyroid surgery, none of the patients had received any treatment. The germline V gene has CDR1 MDHEN and CDR2 SYDVKM. The CDR3 is 15 amino acids. The V and J ends lost 5 bases and 10 bases respectively, with 21 bases between them. Study results and caveats: For both blood and tumor, malignant thyroid tumors reportedly showed significantly higher TCR beta diversity than benign nodules did.

TCRdb reprocessed the PCR reads using MiXCR. The sample consists of several thousand clones, 31% of them appearing once. The sample taken for sequencing was tumor tissue. The chain links TRBV28 to TRBJ2-1; D gene uncertain. This receptor was obtained from a female donor with papillary thyroid cancer or a benign thyroid nodule (not recorded which). Some clones in this sample may be carry-over from other donors' samples. The chain's CDR3 is CASSLDQSMVGEQFF. In DNA form, the CDR3 reads TGTGCCAGCAGTCTCGACCAATCCATGGTGGGGGAGCAGTTCTTC.